This passage covers 6 T cell receptor beta chains from one sample sequenced in a study of PD-1 and CTLA-4 blockade in melanoma. TCRdb's table, derived via immunoSEQ multiplex PCR, lists solely in-frame clones and lacks some. The sample shows tens of thousands of clones, around 93% of them seen only once. The sequenced sample was CD8+ T cells from peripheral blood, obtained from a patient given anti-PD-1 treatment. The receptors were sampled from a human donor with melanoma.

V gene TRBV29-1 combines with J gene TRBJ2-7; maybe TRBD1 (5 bases). Germline CDR1 reads SQVTM; CDR2 reads ANQGSEA. This CDR3 is built from 15 residues. V was clipped by 0 bases and J by 0 bases, with 12 bases between them. The CDR3 bases are TGCAGCGTTGAAGATGGAGACAGTCCCTCCTACGAGCAGTACTTC. Translation gives CSVEDGDSPSYEQYF.

CDR3 nucleotide sequence: TGCGCCAGCAGCTTAGAGGCAGGGGGCTATTACGAGCAGTACTTC. Its translation: CASSLEAGGYYEQYF. The chain recombines TRBV5-1 with TRBJ2-7; 8 bases line up with TRBD1. The germline V gene has CDR1 SGHRS and CDR2 YFSETQ. V lost 2 bases to trimming and J lost 4 bases; unmatched junction nucleotides: 8. The CDR3 sequence is 15 residues long.

The rearrangement joins TRBV29-1 to TRBJ2-7, with TRBD2 matching over 8 bases. Per germline, CDR1 SQVTM and CDR2 ANQGSEA. CDR3 length equals 13 residues. V lost 7 bases, J lost 1 base, and 6 bases stayed unmatched. Here the CDR3 DNA reads TGCAGCGGATTGGGCGGGGGGTCCTACGAGCAGTACTTC. Translated, it gives CSGLGGGSYEQYF.

This clone occurred once. V gene TRBV5-4 combines with J gene TRBJ1-1; TRBD1 might be the D (5 bases). CDR1 is SGHNT, CDR2 YYREEE, per germline (reference sequence). This CDR3 is 14 amino acids long. V lost 4 bases, J lost 4 bases, and 14 bases lay in between. CDR3 sequence: CASSPRGEGTEAFF. The CDR3 DNA sequence: TGTGCCAGCAGCCCCCGGGGGGAGGGCACTGAAGCTTTCTTT. Looking up the rest from reference TRBV5-4 and TRBJ1-1 gives the full variable domain: ETGVTQSPTHLIKTRGQQVTLRCSSQSGHNTVSWYQQALGQGPQFIFQYYREEENGRGNFPPRFSGLQFPNYSSELNVNALELDDSALYLCASSPRGEGTEAFFGQGTRLTVV.

This rearrangement joins TRBV3-1 (or the pseudogene TRBV3-2) to TRBJ2-1; the D gene is possibly TRBD2 (7 bases). V shed 7 bases and J shed 4 bases, with 20 bases lying between them. This CDR3 is built from 16 residues. Germline V lookup: CDR1 LGHDT, CDR2 YNNKEL (reference sequence). Written as DNA, the CDR3 is TGTGCCAGCACCCGAAAAGGGGGAGGGGGATACAATGAGCAGTTCTTC. This codes for CASTRKGGGGYNEQFF.

The chain employs TRBV10-3 and TRBJ2-5; 8 bases are shared with TRBD2. The CDR3 runs to 14 residues. The trim removed 4 bases at V and 5 bases at J, leaving 6 bases unmatched. Germline V gives CDR1 ENHRY, CDR2 SYGVKD. In nucleotides, the CDR3 is TGTGCCATCAGTGGAGCGGGAGCGGAGGAGACCCAGTACTTC. This sequence encodes CAISGAGAEETQYF.